The 31 T cell receptor beta chains presented below share a single source sample, sequenced in a study of Graves' ophthalmopathy and Graves' hyperthyroidism. RNA transcripts provided the template for amplifying TCR beta CDR3 regions. Scientists carried out first-round RT-PCR using HTBI primers and then a second-round multiplex PCR. TCRdb recomputed calls from the multiplex PCR reads with MiXCR, one row per CDR3 protein. Of some 380,000 distinct CDR3 sequences in the sample, over 15% were seen once. Sequencing was performed on peripheral blood. The receptors derive from a young woman with stable Graves' hyperthyroidism.

J is TRBJ2-2 and V is TRBV7-2; 9 bases match TRBD1. V lost 4 bases and J lost 7; bases outside the gene matches: 4. The CDR3 has 14 amino acids. The germline V gene has CDR1 SGHTA and CDR2 FQGNSA. The CDR3 nucleotides read TGTGCCAGCAGCTCCGGGACAGGGAGCGGGGAGCTGTTTTTT. Amino acids: CASSSGTGSGELFF.

This clonotype has ten or more counts. This rearrangement joins TRBV19 to TRBJ2-5; 10 nucleotides line up with TRBD1. V lost 6 bases to trimming and J lost 4 bases; unmatched junction nucleotides: 8. Per the germline V gene, CDR1 is LNHDA and CDR2 is SQIVND (reference sequence). The CDR3 is 15 residues long. The CDR3 sequence: CASSPRDRGGETQYF. The CDR3 region has the DNA TGTGCCAGTAGCCCACGGGACAGGGGAGGAGAGACCCAGTACTTC.

This clonotype was recorded at least ten times. J is TRBJ2-6 and V is TRBV6-2 or TRBV6-3, with D perhaps matching TRBD2 (6 bases). The CDR3 sequence is 15 residues long. CDR1 is MNHEY, CDR2 SVGEGT, per germline. V lost 10 bases and J lost 4, with 17 bases in between. In nucleotides, the CDR3 is TGTGCCACCCACCCCGGAGGGCCCGGGGCCAACGTCCTGACTTTC. It encodes CATHPGGPGANVLTF.

This clonotype was counted ten times or more. The chain combines TRBV12-3 or TRBV12-4 with TRBJ1-2, with TRBD1 matching over 11 bases. The CDR3 is made up of 14 amino acids. J lost 4 bases, V lost 5 bases, and 3 bases had no gene match. CDR3 coding DNA: TGTGCCAGCAGTAGGACAGGGGGCGCCTATGGCTACACCTTC. This gives the protein CASSRTGGAYGYTF.

This clonotype has ten or more counts. V is TRBV4-2 and J is TRBJ1-5; the match to TRBD1 covers 9 bases. J gave up 5 bases and V 4 bases, and 9 bases lay outside the gene matches. The CDR3 contains 16 residues. CDR1 and CDR2 (germline): LGHNA, YNFKEQ. The CDR3 coding sequence is TGTGCCAGCAGCCTAGAACCGGGACAGGGAGATCAGCCCCAGCATTTT. It codes for CASSLEPGQGDQPQHF.

At least ten counts were recorded for this clonotype. The rearrangement links TRBV2 to TRBJ1-5; unclear D gene. CDR1 is SNHLY and CDR2 is FYNNEI in the germline V gene. The CDR3 extends over 14 amino acids. The ends were cut back, 11 bases at V and 5 bases at J, with 19 bases in the middle. The CDR3 bases are TGTGCCTCAGAAGGGTCGGTAGCCCATCAGCCCCAGCATTTT. The encoded protein is CASEGSVAHQPQHF. The full variable domain, in which reference TRBV2 and TRBJ1-5 provide the parts outside the CDR3, is EPEVTQTPSHQVTQMGQEVILRCVPISNHLYFYWYRQILGQKVEFLVSFYNNEISEKSEIFDDQFSVERPDGSNFTLKIRSTKLEDSAMYFCASEGSVAHQPQHFGDGTRLSIL.

In this sample, this clonotype turned up many times. The chain combines TRBV13 with TRBJ2-5; TRBD1 matches 9 bases. V gave up 5 bases and J gave up 3 bases; unmatched junction bases: 7. The CDR3 loop spans 15 amino acids. Germline CDR1 and CDR2: PRHDT and FYEKMQ (reference sequence). The CDR3 DNA follows: TGTGCCAGCAGCAATACGGACAGGGGTGAAGAGACCCAGTACTTC. The encoded protein is CASSNTDRGEETQYF. The complete variable domain, with remaining parts taken from reference TRBV13 and TRBJ2-5, reads AAGVIQSPRHLIKEKRETATLKCYPIPRHDTVYWYQQGPGQDPQFLISFYEKMQSDKGSIPDRFSAQQFSDYHSELNMSSLELGDSALYFCASSNTDRGEETQYFGPGTRLLVL.

This clonotype was seen ten or more times. V is TRBV29-1 and J is TRBJ2-2, with D perhaps matching TRBD1 (8 bases). Trimming left V 3 bases short and J 4 bases short, with 15 bases between. The CDR3 loop spans 15 amino acids. From germline, CDR1 is SQVTM and CDR2 ANQGSEA. The CDR3 nucleotides are TGCAGCGTTGATTCAGGGGGCGGGAGCACCGGGGAGCTGTTTTTT. Translation gives CSVDSGGGSTGELFF.

The rearrangement joins TRBV3-1 to TRBJ2-5, with 7 bases matching TRBD2. The ends lost 1 base at V and 7 bases at J; junction bases unmatched: 15. This CDR3 is 17 amino acids long. CDR1 is LGHDT and CDR2 is YNNKEL in the germline V gene (reference sequence). CDR3 nucleotides: TGTGCCAGCAGCCAAGGATCGGGGGGTGCTTTGGGTGTGACCCAGTACTTC. The encoded protein is CASSQGSGGALGVTQYF.

This clonotype came up many times. The chain carries TRBV5-1 and TRBJ2-5; 7 positions match TRBD2. The CDR3 contains 17 residues. The J segment lost 5 bases and the V segment lost 0 bases, leaving 13 bases of the junction unmatched. Per the germline V gene, CDR1 is SGHRS and CDR2 is YFSETQ. CDR3 sequence reads: CASSLDLRTRTIETQYF. CDR3 nucleotide sequence: TGCGCCAGCAGCTTGGACCTCCGGACTAGAACAATCGAGACCCAGTACTTC.

This clonotype was counted ten times or more. V is TRBV20-1 and J is TRBJ1-1, with a possible D match to TRBD1 (5 bases). CDR3 size: 14 residues. CDR1 is DFQATT and CDR2 is SNEGSKA in the germline V gene (reference sequence). V shed 3 bases and J shed 1 base, with 12 bases lying between them. The CDR3 here is CSASPGPANTEAFF. CDR3 DNA sequence: TGCAGTGCTAGCCCGGGACCGGCGAACACTGAAGCTTTCTTT.

This clonotype was counted between two and nine times. The genes are TRBV7-9 and TRBJ2-4, with D perhaps being TRBD1 or TRBD2 (5 bases each). The germline V gene has CDR1 SEHNR and CDR2 FQNEAQ (reference sequence). CDR3 length equals 15 residues. The V gene lost 5 bases and the J gene lost 0 bases, with 11 bases spanning the gap. The DNA for the CDR3 is TGTGCCAGCAGCCCTTGGGACCAAGCCAAAAACATTCAGTACTTC. Protein: CASSPWDQAKNIQYF.

This clonotype was found many times. This rearrangement joins TRBV6-5 to TRBJ2-4; TRBD2 is a possible D gene (5 bases). The CDR3 is made up of 17 amino acids. Germline V lookup: CDR1 MNHEY, CDR2 SVGAGI. V lost 2 bases and J lost 5, with 19 bases in between. DNA for the CDR3: TGTGCCAGCAGTTACACCCGGGGTTGGGGAGTCCAAAACATTCAGTACTTC. This gives the protein CASSYTRGWGVQNIQYF.

This clonotype was seen at least ten times. The DNA of the CDR3 is TGTGCCAGTAGTATAGAACGGGGCTCCACGGAGCAGTACTTC. Translation gives CASSIERGSTEQYF. The chain has TRBV19 and TRBJ2-7; the D call may be TRBD1 or TRBD2 (5 bases each). This CDR3 comprises 14 residues. Trimming shortened V by 0 bases and J by 7 bases, and 13 bases separated the two germline ends. Germline values: CDR1 LNHDA, CDR2 SQIVND (reference sequence).

This clonotype occurred many times. The chain carries TRBV28 and TRBJ2-7, with D perhaps TRBD2 (6 bases). The V gene's germline CDR1 is MDHEN and CDR2 SYDVKM. The CDR3 contains 12 residues. Trimming removed 4 bases at V and 3 bases at J, with 7 bases between. The CDR3 here is CASSWRGYEQYF. CDR3 in DNA: TGTGCCAGCAGTTGGAGGGGCTACGAGCAGTACTTC.

This clonotype has ten or more counts. The chain employs TRBV7-2 and TRBJ2-7; 10 bases are shared with TRBD2. V lost 2 bases to trimming and J lost 5 bases; unmatched junction nucleotides: 3. The CDR3 has 14 residues. Germline V CDR1 and CDR2: SGHTA, FQGNSA. For the CDR3, the DNA is TGTGCCAGCAGCTTACTAGCGGGGGTAAACGAGCAGTACTTC. Amino acids: CASSLLAGVNEQYF.

This clonotype was found many times. The chain is built from TRBV28 and TRBJ1-2; no definite D call. Germline V lookup: CDR1 MDHEN, CDR2 SYDVKM. The CDR3 loop spans 15 amino acids. V gave up 6 bases and J gave up 0 bases, with 14 bases separating them. The CDR3 here is CASSLPFGSNYGYTF. CDR3 coding DNA: TGTGCCAGCAGCCTACCTTTTGGATCTAACTATGGCTACACCTTC.

This clonotype has ten or more counts. Germline is not matched at one junction end, which may reflect a read error. The chain recombines TRBV12-3 or TRBV12-4 with TRBJ1-2; 8 bases agree with TRBD1. The CDR3 sequence is 13 residues long. This chain's CDR3 is CASSSGQAYGYTF. Here the CDR3 DNA reads TGCGCCAGCAGCTCGGGACAGGCCTATGGCTACACCTTC.

This clonotype was picked up many times. CDR3 loop: CASSQNRGQSYEQYF. CDR3 DNA: TGTGCCAGCAGCCAAAACCGGGGACAGTCCTACGAGCAGTACTTC. The chain carries TRBV7-2 and TRBJ2-7; 7 bases agree with TRBD1. CDR3 size: 15 residues. Germline V gene data show CDR1 as SGHTA and CDR2 as FQGNSA. J lost 1 base, V lost 5 bases, and 8 bases had no gene match.

This clonotype was seen more than once but under ten times. The chain joins TRBV7-9 to TRBJ2-2, with TRBD1 as a possible D gene (6 bases). The germline V gene has CDR1 SEHNR and CDR2 FQNEAQ (reference sequence). Trimming removed 6 bases from V and 5 bases from J, with 10 bases in between. CDR3 size: 13 residues. The CDR3 here is CASRYRETGELFF. Written as DNA, the CDR3 is TGTGCCAGCAGATACAGGGAAACCGGGGAGCTGTTTTTT.

This clonotype was recorded at least ten times. The genes are TRBV6-2 or TRBV6-3 and TRBJ2-7, with 10 bases lining up with TRBD2. The CDR3 runs to 15 residues. CDR1 is MNHEY, CDR2 SVGEGT, per germline. The trim removed 6 bases at V and 3 bases at J, leaving 8 bases unmatched. The CDR3 DNA sequence: TGTGCCAGCAGGCCAACTAGCGGGGCCTACTACGAGCAGTACTTC. This codes for CASRPTSGAYYEQYF.

This clonotype has at least ten counts. The chain recombines TRBV7-8 with TRBJ1-2; unclear D gene. Germline V CDR1 and CDR2: SGHVS, FQNEAQ. This CDR3 contains 13 residues. Deletions cut 1 base from V and 5 bases from J, with 8 bases between. CDR3: CASSLGTLYGYTF. In nucleotides, the CDR3 is TGTGCCAGCAGCTTAGGAACGCTTTATGGCTACACCTTC. The full variable domain, its missing parts supplied by reference TRBV7-8 and TRBJ1-2, is GAGVSQSPRYKVAKRGQDVALRCDPISGHVSLFWYQQALGQGPEFLTYFQNEAQLDKSGLPSDRFFAERPEGSVSTLKIQRTQQEDSAVYLCASSLGTLYGYTFGSGTRLTVV.

V usage is TRBV24-1 and J usage is TRBJ2-7; TRBD2 matches 12 bases. This CDR3 region has 16 residues. V lost 2 bases and J lost 3; bases outside the gene matches: 4. Germline CDR1 reads KGHDR; CDR2 reads SFDVKD. The DNA of the CDR3 is TGTGCCACCAGTGATTCGACTAGCGGGAGTAACTACGAGCAGTACTTC. This sequence encodes CATSDSTSGSNYEQYF.

This clonotype was seen ten or more times. The chain couples TRBV2 to TRBJ1-1; 7 bases match TRBD1. There are 15 residues in the CDR3. With 5 bases clipped from V and 1 base from J, the junction kept 7 bases outside the gene matches. Germline-derived CDR1 and CDR2 are SNHLY and FYNNEI. The CDR3 spells CASSKVGTENTEAFF. The CDR3 DNA is TGTGCCAGCAGTAAAGTCGGGACAGAGAACACTGAAGCTTTCTTT.

This clonotype was seen ten or more times. The chain recombines TRBV6-1 with TRBJ2-7, with 8 bases aligning to TRBD2. Germline-derived CDR1 and CDR2 are MNHNS and SASEGT. V was pared by 6 bases and J by 0 bases, with 7 bases of the junction left unmatched. This CDR3 has 15 residues. Written as DNA, the CDR3 is TGTGCCAGCAGCCTATTAGCGGGGCGCTCCTACGAGCAGTACTTC. It codes for CASSLLAGRSYEQYF.

This clonotype occurred a few times. Mismatch with germline at one junction end may stem from a read error. J is TRBJ2-7 and V is TRBV14; 10 bases match TRBD1. CDR1 SGHDN and CDR2 FVKESK come from the germline V gene. This CDR3 region has 14 residues. CDR3 in DNA: TGTGCCAGCAGCCGAGGGACAGGGGCCTACGTGCAGTACTTC. As protein: CASSRGTGAYVQYF.

This chain joins TRBV11-2 and TRBJ2-2; D gene uncertain. This CDR3 spans 16 amino acids. Trimming cost V 2 bases and J 2 bases, with 12 bases left between them. Germline V gene lookup returns CDR1 SGHAT and CDR2 FQNNGV. CDR3 DNA: TGTGCCAGCAGCTTAAACACTCCCCGAAACACCGGGGAGCTGTTTTTT. Amino acid sequence: CASSLNTPRNTGELFF.

This clonotype was picked up many times. The CDR3 DNA follows: TGTGCCAGCAGCCCGGGCCCGGAGGGGGTAGCCCAGTACTTC. The encoded protein is CASSPGPEGVAQYF. V usage is TRBV7-3 and J usage is TRBJ2-5; either TRBD1 or TRBD2 may fit D (6 bases each). CDR3 length: 14 amino acids. Between the trimmed V and J ends, which lost 5 bases and 9 bases, there was a span of 19 bases. Germline values: CDR1 SGHTA, CDR2 FQGTGA.

This clonotype has at least ten counts. The chain combines TRBV29-1 with TRBJ1-1; tentative D call: TRBD1 (6 bases). This CDR3 is 13 amino acids long. CDR1 is SQVTM and CDR2 is ANQGSEA in the germline V gene. Between the trimmed V and J ends, which lost 1 base and 6 bases, there was a span of 12 bases. The DNA of the CDR3 is TGCAGCGTTGAAGCACAGGGTACCCCTGAAGCTTTCTTT. This gives the protein CSVEAQGTPEAFF.

This clonotype has more than one count but fewer than ten. V and J are TRBV4-1 and TRBJ2-7; 7 bases map to TRBD2. Looked up from germline, CDR1 is MGHRA and CDR2 is YSYEKL. The J segment lost 0 bases and the V segment lost 0 bases, leaving 5 bases of the junction unmatched. The CDR3 consists of 16 residues. The DNA for the CDR3 is TGCGCCAGCAGCCAAGATGGGGAGGGGACCTCCTACGAGCAGTACTTC. It translates to CASSQDGEGTSYEQYF.

This clonotype was recorded once. V gene TRBV12-3 or TRBV12-4 combines with J gene TRBJ1-5; D remains ambiguous. The V end lost 6 bases, the J end lost 0 bases, and 15 bases lay between the germline ends. The CDR3 sequence is 16 residues long. The CDR3 coding sequence is TGTGCCAGCAGCCGCGAGTTATGGGGTAGCAATCAGCCCCAGCATTTT. Translating gives CASSRELWGSNQPQHF.